This T cell receptor (beta chain) originates from a study of control samples from healthy donors and cancer patients. The CDR3 length is 14 residues. CDR1 MDHEN and CDR2 SYDVKM come from the germline V gene. After removal of 5 bases from V and 7 bases from J, the junction contained 11 bases not matched to a gene. Assay used: immunoSEQ multiplex PCR; TCRdb lists only in-frame clones, some missing. The data show around 170,000 clones, about 91% seen once. The chain joins TRBV28 to TRBJ2-7; 7 positions match TRBD1. The receptor's source is a woman between 25 and 40 years old in good health. Source material: blood. As DNA, the CDR3 is TGTGCCAGCAGTCTTAGACAGGGTAGGTGGGAGCAGTACTTC. This translates into CASSLRQGRWEQYF.